These 25 T cell receptor beta chains were sequenced from one sample in a study of T cell responses to AZD1222 COVID-19 vaccine. TCRdb's table, derived via immunoSEQ multiplex PCR, lists solely in-frame clones and lacks some. The table shows under 150,000 clones, with 70% to 90% occurring only once. Sequencing used peripheral blood, obtained on day 0 of AZD1222 vaccination. These receptors were taken from an adult in good health.

In its sample, this clone was seen once. This chain joins TRBV4-1 and TRBJ2-7, with D hard to call. Per germline, CDR1 MGHRA and CDR2 YSYEKL. The V end lost 5 bases, the J end lost 1 base, and 9 bases lay between the germline ends. The CDR3 extends over 13 amino acids. The CDR3, as DNA: TGCGCCAGCAGCTCCTGGATTTCCTACGAGCAGTACTTC. This codes for CASSSWISYEQYF.

This clone was counted a few times. V is TRBV2 and J is TRBJ2-4; D may correspond to TRBD1 or TRBD2 (6 bases each). The V end was cut by 5 bases, the J end by 3 bases, with 17 bases between. The CDR3 spans 16 residues. Germline V CDR1 and CDR2: SNHLY, FYNNEI. CDR3 loop: CASSFLGGRNKNIQYF. The DNA for the CDR3 is TGTGCCAGCAGTTTCCTCGGGGGCAGAAACAAAAACATTCAGTACTTC.

The chain links TRBV4-3 to TRBJ2-4; D assignment may be TRBD1 or TRBD2 (5 bases each). The V end was cut by 6 bases, the J end by 2 bases, with 14 bases between. The CDR3 sequence is 15 residues long. Germline CDR1 and CDR2: LGHNA and YSLEER. DNA of the CDR3: TGCGCCAGCAGTCATGAAGAGGGACCCAAAAACATTCAGTACTTC. Its protein product is CASSHEEGPKNIQYF.

The chain recombines TRBV28 with TRBJ1-3; D gene unclear. The CDR3 totals 17 residues. The V end was cut by 2 bases, the J end by 0 bases, with 14 bases between. The germline CDR1 and CDR2 sequences are MDHEN and SYDVKM. CDR3 sequence reads: CASSLTRTPVSGNTIYF. DNA of the CDR3: TGTGCCAGCAGTTTAACCCGGACGCCTGTCTCTGGAAACACCATATATTTT.

This clone appeared a few times. The V call is TRBV5-1, the J call TRBJ1-2, with 9 nucleotides matching TRBD1. The germline V gene has CDR1 SGHRS and CDR2 YFSETQ. There are 13 residues in the CDR3. The J segment lost 8 bases and the V segment lost 4 bases, leaving 6 bases of the junction unmatched. The CDR3 protein is CASSTGTGWGYTF. In DNA form, the CDR3 reads TGCGCCAGCAGCACCGGGACAGGGTGGGGCTACACCTTC.

By frequency in the sample, this clone is medium-sized. The chain is built from TRBV6-4 and TRBJ2-3; no reliable D call. The germline V gene has CDR1 MRHNA and CDR2 SNTAGT. V lost 2 bases and J lost 6, with 9 bases in between. The CDR3 length is 13 residues. The CDR3 region is CASSDKESDTQYF. CDR3 DNA: TGTGCCAGCAGTGACAAGGAGAGTGATACGCAGTATTTT.

The rearrangement links TRBV9 to TRBJ1-1; D unresolved. The CDR3 has 14 amino acids. In germline, CDR1 is SGDLS, CDR2 YYNGEE. The V end was cut by 0 bases, the J end by 3 bases, with 9 bases between. DNA for the CDR3: TGTGCCAGCAGCGTAGAGCCACGGGACACTGAAGCTTTCTTT. This encodes CASSVEPRDTEAFF.

The chain links TRBV28 to TRBJ1-5; D not resolved. Germline assignment: CDR1 MDHEN and CDR2 SYDVKM. The CDR3 length is 11 residues. V was clipped by 5 bases and J by 6 bases, with 5 bases between them. This CDR3 is CASSSGQPQHF. The CDR3 DNA reads as TGTGCCAGCAGTAGTGGTCAGCCCCAGCATTTT.

The CDR3 loop reads CASSVQIGSPLHF. CDR3 nucleotide sequence: TGTGCCAGCAGTGTCCAAATCGGATCACCCCTCCACTTT. J is TRBJ1-6 and V is TRBV6-4; D uncertain. V was pared by 4 bases and J by 10 bases, with 11 bases between. Germline-derived CDR1 and CDR2 are MRHNA and SNTAGT. The CDR3 spans 13 residues.

The rearrangement links TRBV7-9 to TRBJ1-5, with D possibly TRBD1 on 6 matching bases. Between the trimmed V and J ends, which lost 4 bases and 0 bases, there was a span of 10 bases. There are 15 residues in the CDR3. From germline, CDR1 is SEHNR and CDR2 FQNEAQ (reference sequence). The CDR3 is CASSSLTGSNQPQHF. The CDR3 DNA reads TGTGCCAGCAGCTCGCTGACAGGTAGCAATCAGCCCCAGCATTTT. Full variable domain (missing parts from reference TRBV7-9 and TRBJ1-5): DTGVSQNPRHKITKRGQNVTFRCDPISEHNRLYWYRQTLGQGPEFLTYFQNEAQLEKSRLLSDRFSAERPKGSFSTLEIQRTEQGDSAMYLCASSSLTGSNQPQHFGDGTRLSIL.

This clone has a single count. The rearrangement uses TRBV18 and TRBJ2-2; no clear D. The CDR3 totals 14 residues. Trimming left V 5 bases short and J 4 bases short, with 11 bases between. Germline lookup yields CDR1 KGHSH and CDR2 LQKENI. CDR3 in amino acids: CASSYPGRTGELFF. CDR3 nucleotide sequence: TGTGCCAGCTCATACCCGGGCCGCACCGGGGAGCTGTTTTTT.

Concerning this clone itself: The sample has other DNA sequences that encode this CDR3 too. CDR3 DNA: TGTGCCAGCAGTACGGGCTCCTACGAGCAGTACTTC. This sequence encodes CASSTGSYEQYF. This chain links TRBV6-5 with TRBJ2-7; no firm D call. Germline loops: CDR1 MNHEY, CDR2 SVGAGI. This CDR3 region has 12 residues. Trimming took off 5 bases at V and 0 bases at J, with 5 bases between the two ends.

The rearrangement links TRBV28 to TRBJ1-2; D not certain. Germline V gives CDR1 MDHEN, CDR2 SYDVKM. The CDR3 has 11 residues. The V gene lost 4 bases and the J gene lost 3 bases, with 3 bases spanning the gap. CDR3: CASSWHYGYTF. CDR3 bases: TGTGCCAGCAGTTGGCACTATGGCTACACCTTC.

The rearrangement uses TRBV5-1 and TRBJ2-5; 7 nucleotides align to TRBD2. From germline, CDR1 is SGHRS and CDR2 YFSETQ. V was pared by 2 bases and J by 2 bases, with 3 bases of the junction left unmatched. The CDR3 extends over 14 amino acids. The CDR3 DNA is TGCGCCAGCAGCTTTAGCGGGCCGCAAGAGACCCAGTACTTC. Translated, it gives CASSFSGPQETQYF.

The rearrangement links TRBV2 to TRBJ2-5; no clear D gene. Germline-derived CDR1 and CDR2 are SNHLY and FYNNEI. The V and J ends lost 2 bases and 2 bases respectively, with 3 bases between them. This CDR3 comprises 12 residues. CDR3 coding DNA: TGTGCCAGCAGTGAAAGACAAGAGACCCAGTACTTC. It translates to CASSERQETQYF.

This chain uses TRBV5-1 with TRBJ1-1, with 9 bases that match TRBD1. J was trimmed by 11 bases and V by 4 bases; bases with no gene match: 6. Germline V gives CDR1 SGHRS, CDR2 YFSETQ. This CDR3 contains 12 residues. CDR3 protein: CASSPQGANAFF. CDR3 DNA: TGCGCCAGCAGCCCACAGGGGGCGAACGCTTTCTTT.

The chain has TRBV29-1 and TRBJ2-2; D is tentatively TRBD1 or TRBD2 (5 bases each). The CDR3 has 13 residues. Looked up from germline, CDR1 is SQVTM and CDR2 is ANQGSEA. V dropped 4 bases and J dropped 5 bases, with 11 bases sitting between them. The CDR3 DNA sequence: TGCAGCGTTGGAATCGGGGCGACCGGGGAGCTGTTTTTT. Its protein is CSVGIGATGELFF.

The chain joins TRBV18 to TRBJ2-4; tentatively, D is TRBD2 (6 bases). Trimming stripped 2 bases from V and 7 bases from J, with 12 bases between. Germline CDR1 and CDR2: KGHSH and LQKENI. This CDR3 contains 14 residues. CDR3 in DNA: TGTGCCAGCTCACCAGGAGGGGCCGGGAACATTCAGTACTTC. Its translation: CASSPGGAGNIQYF.

V is TRBV19 and J is TRBJ2-1; the D gene is possibly TRBD2 (5 bases). The ends were cut back, 0 bases at V and 5 bases at J, with 14 bases in the middle. This CDR3 has 16 amino acids. Germline CDR1 is LNHDA and CDR2 is SQIVND (reference sequence). The CDR3 DNA is TGTGCCAGTAGTATAGATCTAGCAACGAGGAACAATGAGCAGTTCTTC. It is translated as CASSIDLATRNNEQFF.

This clone has only a few counts. The V gene is TRBV7-8, the J gene TRBJ2-7; D is uncertain. CDR3 length: 17 amino acids. CDR1 SGHVS and CDR2 FQNEAQ come from the germline V gene. V was clipped by 0 bases and J by 1 base, with 16 bases between them. CDR3 DNA sequence: TGTGCCAGCAGCTTAGCAATCATGTTGGACGGATCCTACGAGCAGTACTTC. It yields the protein CASSLAIMLDGSYEQYF. Based on the CDR3 plus reference TRBV7-8 and TRBJ2-7, the full variable domain is GAGVSQSPRYKVAKRGQDVALRCDPISGHVSLFWYQQALGQGPEFLTYFQNEAQLDKSGLPSDRFFAERPEGSVSTLKIQRTQQEDSAVYLCASSLAIMLDGSYEQYFGPGTRLTVT.

The V gene is TRBV6-2 or TRBV6-3, the J gene TRBJ2-5; D is perhaps TRBD1 (6 bases). Germline CDR1 and CDR2: MNHEY and SVGEGT. The CDR3 has 13 residues. With 2 bases removed from V and 2 bases from J, the gap between germline ends came to 6 bases. CDR3 in amino acids: CASSYRGQETQYF. CDR3 nucleotides: TGTGCCAGCAGTTACAGGGGGCAAGAGACCCAGTACTTC.

The V gene is TRBV5-4, the J gene TRBJ1-1, with D possibly being TRBD1 (6 bases). The CDR3 length is 14 residues. The germline V and J ends were trimmed by 1 base and 11 bases, with 18 bases remaining between them. CDR1 is SGHNT, CDR2 YYREEE, per germline (reference sequence). DNA for the CDR3: TGTGCCAGCAGCTTGCCAGGGGAGGAACTAAGGGCTTTCTTT. Translated, it gives CASSLPGEELRAFF.

The chain combines TRBV25-1 with TRBJ1-5; D gene unclear. Trimming left V 0 bases short and J 4 bases short, with 16 bases between. CDR3 length equals 17 residues. Germline values: CDR1 MGHDK, CDR2 SYGVNS. CDR3 sequence: CASSEYRGLEVNQPQHF. CDR3 nucleotides: TGTGCCAGCAGTGAATACAGAGGGCTTGAGGTGAATCAGCCCCAGCATTTT.

The rearrangement uses TRBV10-3 and TRBJ1-5, with TRBD1 matching over 8 bases. J gave up 4 bases and V 2 bases, and 16 bases lay outside the gene matches. CDR3 size: 19 residues. The germline V gene has CDR1 ENHRY and CDR2 SYGVKD. CDR3 coding DNA: TGTGCCATCAGTGAGACCGCCAGGACAGGGCGGGGGTTTAATCAGCCCCAGCATTTT. Translation gives CAISETARTGRGFNQPQHF.

The rearrangement links TRBV6-2 or TRBV6-3 to TRBJ1-1; D not resolved. Germline loops: CDR1 MNHEY, CDR2 SVGEGT. Trimming left V 6 bases short and J 5 bases short, with 7 bases between. CDR3 length: 11 amino acids. The CDR3: CASSLTTEAFF. The CDR3, as DNA: TGTGCCAGCAGCTTGACGACTGAAGCTTTCTTT.